This T cell receptor beta chain was captured in a study of T-cell reconstitution after alpha-beta-depleted transplantation in children. Using unique molecular identifiers, the investigators prepared the TCRbeta library. TCRdb reanalysed the PCR reads using MiXCR and keeps one entry per CDR3 protein. The table includes about 980,000 distinct CDR3 sequences, roughly 29% detected once. CDR3 length equals 12 residues. Looked up from germline, CDR1 is SGDLS and CDR2 is YYNGEE. The V end lost 0 bases, the J end lost 6 bases, and 3 bases lay between the germline ends. The source is a boy younger than two who had a stem cell transplant for SCID, so the T cells may come from the graft donor. The rearrangement joins TRBV9 to TRBJ2-2; unclear D gene. The specimen was PBMCs, mostly from graft donor cells, collected 360 days after TCRalphabeta/CD19-depleted stem cell transplant. The CDR3 DNA sequence: TGTGCCAGCAGCGTAGACTCCGGGGAGCTGTTTTTT. This sequence encodes CASSVDSGELFF.